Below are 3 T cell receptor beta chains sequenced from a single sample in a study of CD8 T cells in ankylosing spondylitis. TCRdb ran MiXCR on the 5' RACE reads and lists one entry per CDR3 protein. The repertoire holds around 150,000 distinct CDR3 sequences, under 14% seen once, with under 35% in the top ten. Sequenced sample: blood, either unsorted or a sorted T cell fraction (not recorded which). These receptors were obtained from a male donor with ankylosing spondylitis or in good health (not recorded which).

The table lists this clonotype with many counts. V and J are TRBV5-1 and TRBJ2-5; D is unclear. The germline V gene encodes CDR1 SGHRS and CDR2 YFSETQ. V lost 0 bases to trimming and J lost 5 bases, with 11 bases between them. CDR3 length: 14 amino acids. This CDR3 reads CASSLEGNGETQYF. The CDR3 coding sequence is TGCGCCAGCAGCTTGGAGGGAAACGGGGAGACCCAGTACTTC. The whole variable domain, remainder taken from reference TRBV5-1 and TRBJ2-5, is KAGVTQTPRYLIKTRGQQVTLSCSPISGHRSVSWYQQTPGQGLQFLFEYFSETQRNKGNFPGRFSGRQFSNSRSEMNVSTLELGDSALYLCASSLEGNGETQYFGPGTRLLVL.

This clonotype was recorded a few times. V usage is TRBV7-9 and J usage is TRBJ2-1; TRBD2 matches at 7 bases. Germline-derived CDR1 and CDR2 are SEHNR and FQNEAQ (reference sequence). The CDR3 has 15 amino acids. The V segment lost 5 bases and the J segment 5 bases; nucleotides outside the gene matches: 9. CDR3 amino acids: CASSPSGLGDNEQFF. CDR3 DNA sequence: TGTGCCAGCAGCCCCTCCGGACTAGGAGACAATGAGCAGTTCTTC.

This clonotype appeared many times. The CDR3 is CASRGLGPDTQYF. For the CDR3, the DNA is TGTGCCAGCAGGGGACTAGGGCCAGATACGCAGTATTTT. The chain has TRBV28 and TRBJ2-3; 8 bases fit TRBD2. From germline, CDR1 is MDHEN and CDR2 SYDVKM. This CDR3 comprises 13 residues. With V trimmed by 6 bases and J by 4 bases, 3 bases remained unmatched.